These 15 T cell receptor beta chains came from one sample sequenced in a study of blood T cells in healthy people across ages. A second about 7 to 12 cycle PCR used barcoded and J-beta primers. TCRdb independently ran MiXCR on the 5' RACE reads; one entry per CDR3 protein. The sample has 550,000 to 750,000 distinct CDR3 sequences, approximately 21% seen once. The sample comprised blood. These receptors all stem from an older man in good health.

The J gene is TRBJ2-3, the V gene TRBV29-1; D unclear. The germline V gene encodes CDR1 SQVTM and CDR2 ANQGSEA. The CDR3 is made up of 11 amino acids. Trimming pared 7 bases from V and 4 bases from J, leaving 9 bases between. DNA of the CDR3: TGCAGCGCAGAGCTTTCAGATACGCAGTATTTT. Encoded protein: CSAELSDTQYF.

The sample holds a few counts of this clonotype. This chain joins TRBV6-5 and TRBJ2-2; 8 bases map to TRBD1. The CDR3 is 14 amino acids. V shed 2 bases, J shed 5 bases, and the junction held 1 base outside the gene matches. Germline values: CDR1 MNHEY, CDR2 SVGAGI. The CDR3 coding sequence is TGTGCCAGCAGTTACCAGGGGGCGACCGGGGAGCTGTTTTTT. Residues: CASSYQGATGELFF.

This chain uses TRBV28 with TRBJ2-7; no clear D gene. The length of the CDR3 is 12 residues. V was cut by 6 bases and J by 4 bases, with 10 bases left in between. From germline, CDR1 is MDHEN and CDR2 SYDVKM. The CDR3 DNA reads as TGTGCCAGCAGGACCACAGAGTACGAGCAGTACTTC. It codes for CASRTTEYEQYF. The variable domain in full, with the rest retrieved from reference TRBV28 and TRBJ2-7, is DVKVTQSSRYLVKRTGEKVFLECVQDMDHENMFWYRQDPGLGLRLIYFSYDVKMKEKGDIPEGYSVSREKKERFSLILESASTNQTSMYLCASRTTEYEQYFGPGTRLTVT.

This clonotype was detected only a few times. The rearrangement links TRBV5-1 to TRBJ2-3; D is possibly TRBD1 or TRBD2 (6 bases each). The CDR3 is 14 residues long. With 3 bases removed from V and 10 bases from J, the gap between germline ends came to 18 bases. Germline CDR1 reads SGHRS; CDR2 reads YFSETQ. CDR3 coding DNA: TGCGCCAGCAGCTCACAGGGAGGTCCCGATGCGCAGTATTTT. Amino acid sequence: CASSSQGGPDAQYF.

This clonotype was picked up many times. The chain carries TRBV6-5 and TRBJ2-1; a possible D gene is TRBD2 (5 bases). Germline lookup yields CDR1 MNHEY and CDR2 SVGAGI. The CDR3 has 13 residues. Trimming removed 8 bases from V and 2 bases from J, with 10 bases in between. The CDR3 DNA reads TGTGCCAGCGCTGGAGCGGCCTACAATGAGCAGTTCTTC. Translated: CASAGAAYNEQFF.

This clonotype was seen a few times. The chain carries TRBV6-5 and TRBJ2-7; 10 nucleotides match TRBD2. The trim removed 2 bases at V and 0 bases at J, leaving 4 bases unmatched. Germline V gene data show CDR1 as MNHEY and CDR2 as SVGAGI. This CDR3 has 16 residues. The CDR3 nucleotides read TGTGCCAGCAGTTACGGGGCTAGCGGGAGCTCCTACGAGCAGTACTTC. Residues: CASSYGASGSSYEQYF.

This clonotype was seen more than once but under ten times. The J gene is TRBJ2-5, the V gene TRBV3-1; TRBD2 aligns across 14 bases. The J call is doubtful: the DNA matches TRBJ2-1 better. Germline loops: CDR1 LGHDT, CDR2 YNNKEL (reference sequence). The CDR3 has 15 residues. The CDR3 region has the DNA TGTGCCAGCAGCGAGCGACTAGCGGGAGGGGATGAGCAGTTCTTC. This sequence encodes CASSERLAGGDEQFF.

This clonotype appeared a few times. CDR3 amino acids: CSVGNSLAYEQYF. As DNA, the CDR3 is TGCAGCGTTGGGAACAGTTTAGCCTACGAGCAGTACTTC. This chain uses TRBV29-1 with TRBJ2-7; D is uncertain. The CDR3 contains 13 residues. Trimming left V 4 bases short and J 2 bases short, with 12 bases between. Looked up from germline, CDR1 is SQVTM and CDR2 is ANQGSEA.

The rearrangement links TRBV6-2 or TRBV6-3 to TRBJ2-1, with D hard to call. Trimming shortened V by 2 bases and J by 7 bases, and 9 bases separated the two germline ends. The CDR3 totals 13 residues. The germline V gene has CDR1 MNHEY and CDR2 SVGEGT. CDR3 DNA sequence: TGTGCCAGCAGTTACGTCGCGAGGAATGAGCAGTTCTTC. Amino acids: CASSYVARNEQFF.

J is TRBJ2-5 and V is TRBV7-9; D is perhaps TRBD2 (5 bases). CDR3 length: 14 residues. Germline CDR1 and CDR2: SEHNR and FQNEAQ (reference sequence). The V end was cut by 5 bases, the J end by 0 bases, with 10 bases between. The CDR3 sequence: CASSPIAYQETQYF. The CDR3 DNA reads TGTGCCAGCAGCCCTATAGCGTACCAAGAGACCCAGTACTTC. Drawing the rest from reference TRBV7-9 and TRBJ2-5, the complete variable domain is DTGVSQNPRHKITKRGQNVTFRCDPISEHNRLYWYRQTLGQGPEFLTYFQNEAQLEKSRLLSDRFSAERPKGSFSTLEIQRTEQGDSAMYLCASSPIAYQETQYFGPGTRLLVL.

CDR3 DNA: TGTGCCAGTAGCATCGTCACAGTGGGGAATGAAAAACTGTTTTTT. Translation gives CASSIVTVGNEKLFF. The chain employs TRBV19 and TRBJ1-4; unclear D gene. V dropped 6 bases and J dropped 5 bases, with 16 bases sitting between them. The CDR3 totals 15 residues. Germline-derived CDR1 and CDR2 are LNHDA and SQIVND (reference sequence).

The chain recombines TRBV28 with TRBJ2-7; 7 positions match TRBD1. The CDR3 totals 14 residues. Per the germline V gene, CDR1 is MDHEN and CDR2 is SYDVKM. The trim removed 6 bases at V and 6 bases at J, leaving 11 bases unmatched. Here the CDR3 reads CASSSGTDRREQYF. CDR3 bases: TGTGCCAGCAGCTCCGGGACAGACAGACGCGAGCAGTACTTC.

The CDR3: CASSPLGVQTYGYTF. The DNA of the CDR3 is TGTGCCAGCAGTCCCCTGGGGGTTCAAACGTATGGCTACACCTTC. The chain recombines TRBV28 with TRBJ1-2; TRBD1 is a possible D gene (5 bases). V was trimmed by 5 bases and J by 5 bases, leaving 18 bases between them. The CDR3 covers 15 residues. The germline V gene has CDR1 MDHEN and CDR2 SYDVKM.

This clonotype showed up just a few times. The genes are TRBV3-1 and TRBJ2-2; a possible D gene is TRBD1 (6 bases). The CDR3 contains 13 residues. The germline CDR1 and CDR2 sequences are LGHDT and YNNKEL (reference sequence). V lost 1 base to trimming and J lost 6 bases, with 6 bases between them. The CDR3 loop is CASSQGGPGELFF. The CDR3, as DNA: TGTGCCAGCAGCCAAGGGGGGCCCGGGGAGCTGTTTTTT.

This clonotype was counted only a few times. The rearrangement uses TRBV5-8 and TRBJ2-2, with 7 bases fitting TRBD1. Looked up from germline, CDR1 is SGHTS and CDR2 is YDEGEE. The CDR3 has 16 residues. J gave up 3 bases and V 0 bases, and 5 bases lay outside the gene matches. CDR3 region: CASSLEDRVYTGELFF. In DNA, the CDR3 is TGTGCCAGCAGCTTGGAAGACAGGGTTTACACCGGGGAGCTGTTTTTT.